Sequencing of this T cell receptor beta chain was carried out in a study of Graves' ophthalmopathy and Graves' hyperthyroidism. Scientists amplified the TCR beta CDR3 regions from RNA transcripts. An initial RT-PCR round employing HTBI primers preceded a second-round multiplex PCR. TCRdb passed the multiplex PCR reads through MiXCR, listing each CDR3 protein once. This sample has over a million distinct CDR3 sequences; approximately 35% occur once, and the top ten carry around 10%. This clonotype was recorded at least ten times. Its cognate antigen is unknown. Among the hyperthyroidism patients, all were newly diagnosed, aged 18 to 65, with under 2 months' duration. Enrollment excluded any patients with other autoimmune diseases, uncontrolled infections, pregnancy or lactation. Germline V CDR1 and CDR2: MNHEY, SVGAGI. Trimming took 0 bases from V and 6 from J, leaving 14 bases between them. CDR3 size: 15 residues.

Study findings and constraints: Blood also contained most of the expanded thyroid clonotypes above 0.001 frequency.

This receptor was taken from an adult man with Graves' hyperthyroidism. Sequenced: peripheral blood or thyroid tissue (not recorded which). This chain uses TRBV6-5 with TRBJ1-1, with D perhaps TRBD1 (6 bases). The CDR3 spells CASSYSAGASAEAFF. For the CDR3, the DNA is TGTGCCAGCAGTTACTCGGCAGGGGCAAGCGCTGAAGCTTTCTTT.